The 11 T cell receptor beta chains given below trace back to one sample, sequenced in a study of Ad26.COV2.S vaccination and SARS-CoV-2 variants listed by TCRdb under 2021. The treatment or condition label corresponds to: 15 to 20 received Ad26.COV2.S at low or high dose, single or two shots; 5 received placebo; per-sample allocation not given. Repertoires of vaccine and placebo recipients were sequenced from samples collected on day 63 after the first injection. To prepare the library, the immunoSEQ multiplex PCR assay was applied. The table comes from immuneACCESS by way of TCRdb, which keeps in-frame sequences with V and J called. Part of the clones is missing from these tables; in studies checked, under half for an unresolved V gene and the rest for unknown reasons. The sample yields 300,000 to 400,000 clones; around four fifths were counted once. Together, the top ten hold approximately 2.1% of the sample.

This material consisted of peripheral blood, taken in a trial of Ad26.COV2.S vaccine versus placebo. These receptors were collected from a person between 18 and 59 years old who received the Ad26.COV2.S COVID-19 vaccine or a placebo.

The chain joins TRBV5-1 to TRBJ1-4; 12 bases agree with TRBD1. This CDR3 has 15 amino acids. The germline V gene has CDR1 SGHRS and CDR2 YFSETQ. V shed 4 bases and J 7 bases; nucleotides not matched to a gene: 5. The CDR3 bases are TGCGCCAGCAGCGGGCGGGACAGGGGGCGTGAAAAACTGTTTTTT. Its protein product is CASSGRDRGREKLFF.

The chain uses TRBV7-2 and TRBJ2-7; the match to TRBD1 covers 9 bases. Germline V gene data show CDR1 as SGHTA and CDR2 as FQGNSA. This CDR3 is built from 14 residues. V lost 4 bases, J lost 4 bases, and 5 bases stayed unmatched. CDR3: CASSSSGQGYEQYF. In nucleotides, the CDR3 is TGTGCCAGCAGCTCCTCGGGACAGGGATACGAGCAGTACTTC. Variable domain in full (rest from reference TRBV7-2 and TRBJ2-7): GAGVSQSPSNKVTEKGKDVELRCDPISGHTALYWYRQSLGQGLEFLIYFQGNSAPDKSGLPSDRFSAERTGGSVSTLTIQRTQQEDSAVYLCASSSSGQGYEQYFGPGTRLTVT.

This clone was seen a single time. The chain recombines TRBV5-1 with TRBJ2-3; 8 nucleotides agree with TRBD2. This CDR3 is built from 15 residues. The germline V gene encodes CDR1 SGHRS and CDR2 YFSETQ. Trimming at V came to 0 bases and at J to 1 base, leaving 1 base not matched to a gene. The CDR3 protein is CASSLVAGRTDTQYF. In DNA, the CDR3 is TGCGCCAGCAGCTTGGTAGCGGGGCGCACAGATACGCAGTATTTT.

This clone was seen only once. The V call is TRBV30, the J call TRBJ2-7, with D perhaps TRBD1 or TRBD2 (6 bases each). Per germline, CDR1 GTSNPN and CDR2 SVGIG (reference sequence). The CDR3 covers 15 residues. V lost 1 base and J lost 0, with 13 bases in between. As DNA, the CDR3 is TGTGCCTGGAGTGAGGGGGACTTGGGCTCCTACGAGCAGTACTTC. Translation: CAWSEGDLGSYEQYF.

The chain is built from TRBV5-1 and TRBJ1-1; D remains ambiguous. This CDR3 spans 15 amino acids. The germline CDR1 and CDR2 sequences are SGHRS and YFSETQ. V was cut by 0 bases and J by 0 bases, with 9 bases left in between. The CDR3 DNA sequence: TGCGCCAGCAGCTTGGATGCCGGGATGAACACTGAAGCTTTCTTT. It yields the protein CASSLDAGMNTEAFF.

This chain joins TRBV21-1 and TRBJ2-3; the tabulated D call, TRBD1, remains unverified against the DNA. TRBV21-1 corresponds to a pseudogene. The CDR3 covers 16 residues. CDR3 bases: TGTGCCAGCAGCAAACCCCCAGAAGGGACAGCAGATACGCAGTATTTT. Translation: CASSKPPEGTADTQYF.

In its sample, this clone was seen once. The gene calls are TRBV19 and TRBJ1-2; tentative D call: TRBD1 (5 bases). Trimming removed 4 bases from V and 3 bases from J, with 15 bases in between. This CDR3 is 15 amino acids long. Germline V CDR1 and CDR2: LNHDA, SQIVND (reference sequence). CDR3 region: CASSTDPTDDYGYTF. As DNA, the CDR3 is TGTGCCAGTAGTACCGATCCGACAGACGACTATGGCTACACCTTC.

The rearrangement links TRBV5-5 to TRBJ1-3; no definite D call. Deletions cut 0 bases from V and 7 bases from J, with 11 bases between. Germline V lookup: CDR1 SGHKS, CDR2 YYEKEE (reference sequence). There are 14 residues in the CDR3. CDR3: CASSLARSMNTIYF. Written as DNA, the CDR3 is TGTGCCAGCAGCTTGGCCCGAAGTATGAACACCATATATTTT.

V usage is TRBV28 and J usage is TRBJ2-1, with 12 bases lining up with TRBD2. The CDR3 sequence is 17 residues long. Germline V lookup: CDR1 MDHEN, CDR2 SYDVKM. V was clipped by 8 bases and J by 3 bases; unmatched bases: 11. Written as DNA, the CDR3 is TGTGCCAGCCGTGCTAGCGGGGGGGCCGGACACTACAATGAGCAGTTCTTC. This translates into CASRASGGAGHYNEQFF.

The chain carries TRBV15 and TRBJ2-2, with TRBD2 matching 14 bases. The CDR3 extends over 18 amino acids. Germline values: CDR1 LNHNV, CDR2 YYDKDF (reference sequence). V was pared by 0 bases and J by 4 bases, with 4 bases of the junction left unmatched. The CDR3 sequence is CATSRETSGGEATGELFF. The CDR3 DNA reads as TGTGCCACCAGCAGAGAGACTAGCGGGGGGGAGGCCACCGGGGAGCTGTTTTTT.

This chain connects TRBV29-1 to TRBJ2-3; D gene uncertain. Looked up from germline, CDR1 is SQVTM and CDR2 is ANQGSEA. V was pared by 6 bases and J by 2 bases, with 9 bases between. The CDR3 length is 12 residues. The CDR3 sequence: CSVGPTTDTQYF. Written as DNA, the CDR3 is TGCAGCGTAGGGCCAACCACAGATACGCAGTATTTT.